Listed below are T cell receptor beta chains from one sample, sequenced in a study of shared clonotypes between healthy human individuals. Sequenced by immunoSEQ multiplex PCR; TCRdb stores in-frame clones only, minus some. The table shows more than 2,000,000 clones, with around nine tenths occurring only once. Input material: naive CD4+ T cells sorted from blood. The receptors were gathered from a man aged 18 to 35 in good health. The CDR3 runs from the conserved cysteine through the conserved F or W. The D gene is left open where the match is weak. Expanded clones are given a class, and other clones once, few, many or no size at all.

V gene: TRBV5-1; J gene: TRBJ1-4; CDR3 length: 15; clone size: NA; D gene: NA; CDR3 protein: CASSLVAGLNEKLFF; CDR3 DNA: TGCGCCAGCAGCTTGGTGGCAGGGCTTAATGAAAAACTGTTTTTT
V gene: TRBV4-3; J gene: TRBJ2-3; CDR3 length: 16; clone size: NA; D gene: NA; CDR3 protein: CASSQDGLTKQNTQYF; CDR3 DNA: TGCGCCAGCAGCCAAGACGGACTCACAAAACAAAATACGCAGTATTTT
V gene: TRBV25-1; J gene: TRBJ2-5; CDR3 length: 16; clone size: NA; D gene: TRBD2; CDR3 protein: CASSEFRAGVVETQYF; CDR3 DNA: TGTGCCAGCAGTGAATTTAGAGCGGGAGTGGTGGAGACCCAGTACTTC
V gene: TRBV6-5; J gene: TRBJ1-6; CDR3 length: 15; clone size: NA; D gene: NA; CDR3 protein: CASTRIGGDNSPLHF; CDR3 DNA: TGTGCCAGCACCAGGATTGGGGGGGATAATTCACCCCTCCACTTT
V gene: TRBV28; J gene: TRBJ2-5; CDR3 length: 16; clone size: NA; D gene: TRBD2; CDR3 protein: CASSLAGAGVGETQYF; CDR3 DNA: TGTGCCAGCAGTTTGGCTGGGGCGGGGGTAGGGGAGACCCAGTACTTC
V gene: TRBV6-5; J gene: TRBJ1-2; CDR3 length: 13; clone size: NA; D gene: NA; CDR3 protein: CASSYSEAYGYTF; CDR3 DNA: TGTGCCAGCAGTTACTCGGAAGCTTATGGCTACACCTTC
V gene: TRBV28; J gene: TRBJ2-7; CDR3 length: 14; clone size: NA; D gene: NA; CDR3 protein: CASSFSGTPYEQYF; CDR3 DNA: TGTGCCAGCAGTTTCTCAGGGACCCCCTACGAGCAGTACTTC
V gene: TRBV2; J gene: TRBJ2-7; CDR3 length: 11; clone size: NA; D gene: NA; CDR3 protein: CASSDRYEQYF; CDR3 DNA: TGTGCCAGCAGTGATCGCTACGAGCAGTACTTC
V gene: TRBV2; J gene: TRBJ2-1; CDR3 length: 19; clone size: NA; D gene: NA; CDR3 protein: CASSERVGAHKSSYNEQFF; CDR3 DNA: TGTGCCAGCAGTGAACGGGTGGGAGCGCACAAAAGCTCCTACAATGAGCAGTTCTTC
V gene: TRBV7-2; J gene: TRBJ2-5; CDR3 length: 14; clone size: NA; D gene: NA; CDR3 protein: CASSLFGTQETQYF; CDR3 DNA: TGTGCCAGCAGCCTTTTCGGCACCCAAGAGACCCAGTACTTC
V gene: TRBV7-2; J gene: TRBJ2-1; CDR3 length: 13; clone size: NA; D gene: NA; CDR3 protein: CASSLVGYNEQFF; CDR3 DNA: TGTGCCAGCAGCTTAGTCGGATACAATGAGCAGTTCTTC
V gene: TRBV11-2; J gene: TRBJ1-2; CDR3 length: 16; clone size: NA; D gene: TRBD1; CDR3 protein: CASSLSLLRDSHGYTF; CDR3 DNA: TGTGCCAGCAGCTTATCTTTACTCCGGGACAGCCATGGCTACACCTTC
V gene: TRBV30; J gene: TRBJ1-6; CDR3 length: 13; clone size: NA; D gene: NA; CDR3 protein: CAWEGGVNSPLHF; CDR3 DNA: TGTGCCTGGGAGGGAGGGGTGAATTCACCCCTCCACTTT
V gene: TRBV4-3; J gene: TRBJ1-2; CDR3 length: 13; clone size: NA; D gene: NA; CDR3 protein: CASSQGLSYGYTF; CDR3 DNA: TGCGCCAGCAGCCAAGGCCTCTCCTATGGCTACACCTTC
V gene: TRBV5-1; J gene: TRBJ2-5; CDR3 length: 16; clone size: NA; D gene: TRBD2; CDR3 protein: CASSLAPSGGQETQYF; CDR3 DNA: TGCGCCAGCAGCTTGGCTCCTAGCGGGGGACAAGAGACCCAGTACTTC
V gene: TRBV19; J gene: TRBJ2-5; CDR3 length: 14; clone size: NA; D gene: NA; CDR3 protein: CASSEGRLQETQYF; CDR3 DNA: TGTGCCAGTAGTGAGGGACGGCTCCAAGAGACCCAGTACTTC
V gene: TRBV5-4; J gene: TRBJ1-3; CDR3 length: 15; clone size: NA; D gene: NA; CDR3 protein: CASSPGDYSGNTIYF; CDR3 DNA: TGTGCCAGCAGCCCAGGGGATTACTCTGGAAACACCATATATTTT
V gene: TRBV27; J gene: TRBJ1-6; CDR3 length: 14; clone size: NA; D gene: NA; CDR3 protein: CASSSWTGNSPLHF; CDR3 DNA: TGTGCCAGCAGTTCTTGGACGGGCAATTCACCCCTCCACTTT
V gene: TRBV11-3; J gene: TRBJ2-1; CDR3 length: 16; clone size: NA; D gene: TRBD2; CDR3 protein: CASSLSSGEGGNEQFF; CDR3 DNA: TGTGCCAGCAGCTTATCTAGCGGGGAGGGAGGAAATGAGCAGTTCTTC
V gene: TRBV5-1; J gene: TRBJ2-3; CDR3 length: 14; clone size: NA; D gene: TRBD1; CDR3 protein: CASRSTGGTDTQYF; CDR3 DNA: TGCGCCAGCAGGTCTACAGGGGGAACAGATACGCAGTATTTT
V gene: TRBV28; J gene: TRBJ2-4; CDR3 length: 14; clone size: NA; D gene: NA; CDR3 protein: CASSLILAKNIQYF; CDR3 DNA: TGTGCCAGCAGTTTAATCTTAGCCAAAAACATTCAGTACTTC
V gene: TRBV19; J gene: TRBJ2-1; CDR3 length: 16; clone size: NA; D gene: NA; CDR3 protein: CASSIDSRGSYNEQFF; CDR3 DNA: TGTGCCAGTAGTATAGATTCCAGGGGCTCCTACAATGAGCAGTTCTTC
V gene: TRBV29-1; J gene: TRBJ1-4; CDR3 length: 14; clone size: NA; D gene: TRBD1; CDR3 protein: CSVQPGQGSGKLFF; CDR3 DNA: TGCAGCGTTCAACCGGGACAGGGTAGCGGAAAACTGTTTTTT
V gene: TRBV7-9; J gene: TRBJ2-2; CDR3 length: 13; clone size: NA; D gene: NA; CDR3 protein: CASSLSQTGELFF; CDR3 DNA: TGTGCCAGCAGCTTATCCCAGACCGGGGAGCTGTTTTTT
V gene: TRBV25-1; J gene: TRBJ2-1; CDR3 length: 15; clone size: NA; D gene: NA; CDR3 protein: CASSLGTRIYNEQFF; CDR3 DNA: TGTGCCAGCAGTCTCGGGACAAGAATCTACAATGAGCAGTTCTTC
V gene: TRBV14; J gene: TRBJ1-1; CDR3 length: 15; clone size: few; D gene: NA; CDR3 protein: CASSQDRWENTEAFF; CDR3 DNA: TGTGCCAGCAGCCAAGACAGGTGGGAGAACACTGAAGCTTTCTTT
V gene: TRBV6-5; J gene: TRBJ2-7; CDR3 length: 15; clone size: NA; D gene: TRBD1; CDR3 protein: CASSLGDRELYEQYF; CDR3 DNA: TGTGCCAGCAGTTTAGGGGACAGGGAGCTGTACGAGCAGTACTTC
V gene: TRBV5-1; J gene: TRBJ1-1; CDR3 length: 13; clone size: NA; D gene: NA; CDR3 protein: CASSLAGNTEAFF; CDR3 DNA: TGCGCCAGCAGCTTAGCTGGGAACACTGAAGCTTTCTTT
V gene: TRBV14; J gene: TRBJ2-7; CDR3 length: 13; clone size: NA; D gene: NA; CDR3 protein: CASSLRDYPEQYF; CDR3 DNA: TGTGCCAGCAGCCTCAGGGATTACCCAGAGCAGTACTTC
V gene: TRBV27; J gene: TRBJ2-5; CDR3 length: 12; clone size: few; D gene: NA; CDR3 protein: CASGADGETQYF; CDR3 DNA: TGTGCCAGCGGTGCGGATGGAGAGACCCAGTACTTC
V gene: TRBV4-3; J gene: TRBJ2-1; CDR3 length: 15; clone size: NA; D gene: TRBD2; CDR3 protein: CASSQGLERYSEQFF; CDR3 DNA: TGCGCCAGCAGCCAGGGACTAGAGAGGTATAGTGAGCAGTTCTTC
V gene: TRBV5-1; J gene: TRBJ2-3; CDR3 length: 16; clone size: NA; D gene: TRBD2; CDR3 protein: CASSLGLAAGGDTQYF; CDR3 DNA: TGCGCCAGCAGCCTAGGACTAGCGGCCGGGGGAGATACGCAGTATTTT
V gene: TRBV2; J gene: TRBJ1-5; CDR3 length: 16; clone size: few; D gene: TRBD1; CDR3 protein: CASNRDSPGGAQPQHF; CDR3 DNA: TGTGCCAGCAACAGAGACTCCCCAGGGGGAGCTCAGCCCCAGCATTTT
V gene: TRBV7-9; J gene: TRBJ1-2; CDR3 length: 16; clone size: once; D gene: TRBD1; CDR3 protein: CASSLFPGQGNYGYTF; CDR3 DNA: TGTGCCAGCAGCTTATTTCCGGGACAGGGTAACTATGGCTACACCTTC
V gene: TRBV6-5; J gene: TRBJ2-1; CDR3 length: 15; clone size: NA; D gene: NA; CDR3 protein: CASSYSNLLGNEQFF; CDR3 DNA: TGTGCCAGCAGTTACTCGAACTTATTGGGCAATGAGCAGTTCTTC
V gene: TRBV5-4; J gene: TRBJ2-2; CDR3 length: 13; clone size: NA; D gene: NA; CDR3 protein: CASSLPAAGELFF; CDR3 DNA: TGTGCCAGCAGCTTGCCAGCCGCCGGGGAGCTGTTTTTT
V gene: TRBV9; J gene: TRBJ2-2; CDR3 length: 16; clone size: NA; D gene: TRBD1; CDR3 protein: CASSDLGQGSTGELFF; CDR3 DNA: TGTGCCAGCAGCGACCTGGGACAGGGGTCCACCGGGGAGCTGTTTTTT
V gene: TRBV29-1; J gene: TRBJ2-3; CDR3 length: 13; clone size: NA; D gene: NA; CDR3 protein: CSVDGRAGDTQYF; CDR3 DNA: TGCAGCGTTGATGGTAGGGCAGGGGATACGCAGTATTTT
V gene: TRBV7-2; J gene: TRBJ1-6; CDR3 length: 17; clone size: NA; D gene: NA; CDR3 protein: CASSLYGAGPYNSPLHF; CDR3 DNA: TGTGCCAGCAGCTTATACGGCGCAGGCCCGTATAATTCACCCCTCCACTTT
V gene: TRBV7-9; J gene: TRBJ2-6; CDR3 length: 14; clone size: NA; D gene: NA; CDR3 protein: CASSRESGANVLTF; CDR3 DNA: TGTGCCAGCAGCCGTGAATCCGGGGCCAACGTCCTGACTTTC
V gene: TRBV5-1; J gene: TRBJ2-3; CDR3 length: 16; clone size: NA; D gene: TRBD2; CDR3 protein: CASSLTSGGSGDTQYF; CDR3 DNA: TGCGCCAGCAGCTTGACTAGCGGGGGAAGTGGAGATACGCAGTATTTT
V gene: TRBV5-1; J gene: TRBJ2-7; CDR3 length: 12; clone size: NA; D gene: TRBD2; CDR3 protein: CASSLPGGEQYF; CDR3 DNA: TGCGCCAGCAGCCTCCCGGGGGGGGAGCAGTACTTC
V gene: TRBV30; J gene: TRBJ1-3; CDR3 length: 12; clone size: few; D gene: NA; CDR3 protein: CALDQIRGTIYF; CDR3 DNA: TGTGCCCTAGATCAGATCCGGGGCACCATATATTTT
V gene: TRBV6-1; J gene: TRBJ1-1; CDR3 length: 13; clone size: NA; D gene: NA; CDR3 protein: CASSERGTTEAFF; CDR3 DNA: TGTGCCAGCAGTGAAAGGGGAACCACTGAAGCTTTCTTT
V gene: TRBV7-9; J gene: TRBJ1-3; CDR3 length: 16; clone size: NA; D gene: NA; CDR3 protein: CASSTTQGGLGNTIYF; CDR3 DNA: TGTGCCAGCAGCACCACTCAGGGAGGGCTCGGAAACACCATATATTTT
V gene: TRBV10-3; J gene: TRBJ1-3; CDR3 length: 15; clone size: once; D gene: NA; CDR3 protein: CAISQWGASGNTIYF; CDR3 DNA: TGTGCCATCTCCCAATGGGGCGCGAGCGGAAACACCATATATTTT
V gene: TRBV4-1; J gene: TRBJ2-3; CDR3 length: 15; clone size: NA; D gene: NA; CDR3 protein: CASSQDSPSTDTQYF; CDR3 DNA: TGCGCCAGCAGCCAAGACAGCCCTAGCACAGATACGCAGTATTTT
V gene: TRBV19; J gene: TRBJ1-6; CDR3 length: 14; clone size: NA; D gene: TRBD1; CDR3 protein: CATDDRGDNSPLHF; CDR3 DNA: TGTGCCACCGACGACAGGGGGGATAATTCACCCCTCCACTTT
V gene: TRBV6-6; J gene: TRBJ2-1; CDR3 length: 15; clone size: NA; D gene: NA; CDR3 protein: CASRPGQTEGDEQFF; CDR3 DNA: TGTGCCAGCAGACCCGGTCAGACCGAGGGGGATGAGCAGTTCTTC
V gene: TRBV6-1; J gene: TRBJ2-7; CDR3 length: 14; clone size: NA; D gene: NA; CDR3 protein: CASSEVQGTGEQYF; CDR3 DNA: TGTGCCAGCAGTGAAGTGCAGGGGACGGGCGAGCAGTACTTC
V gene: TRBV6-5; J gene: TRBJ2-7; CDR3 length: 15; clone size: NA; D gene: TRBD1; CDR3 protein: CASRASGTGLYEQYF; CDR3 DNA: TGTGCCAGCAGGGCCTCCGGGACAGGGTTGTACGAGCAGTACTTC
V gene: TRBV18; J gene: TRBJ1-4; CDR3 length: 13; clone size: NA; D gene: NA; CDR3 protein: CASCGGASEKLFF; CDR3 DNA: TGTGCCAGTTGCGGGGGGGCTTCGGAAAAACTGTTTTTT